This T cell receptor (beta chain) was sequenced during a study of CD8+ T cells in alopecia areata. Across the whole study: In an open-label trial, patients got 5 to 10 mg tofacitinib twice daily. Severity in treated patients was scored by percentage of scalp area affected.

Study-wide results and limits: Resident alphabeta T-cell populations of normal skin are likewise subject to sequencing in scalp samples.

The treatment is: oral pan-JAK inhibitor, 5-10 mg twice daily. Alopecia areata patients provided lesional scalp punch biopsies and peripheral blood. Following extraction, RNA underwent reverse transcription to cDNA, which served as the sequencing template. TCRdb's copy holds only in-frame clones and misses some; the assay was immunoSEQ multiplex PCR. The profile covers over 150,000 clones, with roughly 50% appearing a single time and 9.5% to 14% taken by the ten largest. This clone was recorded a few times. Its antigen is not identified. This TCR was recovered from a human donor with alopecia areata. Sequencing used CD8+ T cells sorted from blood, obtained at week 24, from a patient treated with tofacitinib.

CDR3 DNA sequence: TGTGCCAGCAGCTTAGGCGGGGATCCCTACAATGAGCAGTTCTTC. Protein sequence: CASSLGGDPYNEQFF. This sequence joins TRBV7-2 and TRBJ2-1; perhaps TRBD2 as D (6 bases). With 1 base removed from V and 2 bases from J, the gap between germline ends came to 9 bases. Germline CDR1 SGHTA, CDR2 FQGNSA. This CDR3 region has 15 residues. Based on the CDR3 plus reference TRBV7-2 and TRBJ2-1, the full variable domain is GAGVSQSPSNKVTEKGKDVELRCDPISGHTALYWYRQSLGQGLEFLIYFQGNSAPDKSGLPSDRFSAERTGGSVSTLTIQRTQQEDSAVYLCASSLGGDPYNEQFFGPGTRLTVL.